These T cell receptor beta chains were read from a single sample in a study of Graves' ophthalmopathy and Graves' hyperthyroidism. TCRdb independently ran MiXCR on the multiplex PCR reads; one entry per CDR3 protein. This repertoire shows almost 750,000 distinct CDR3 sequences, roughly 41% found once; its top ten account for 35% to 55%. Sample: peripheral blood. All receptors derive from an adult man with Graves' ophthalmopathy. The CDR3 runs from the conserved cysteine through the conserved F or W. The D gene is left open where the match is weak. Where a row states a size, it is once, few, many or the class of an expanded clone; other rows omit it.

clone_size | d_call | j_call | v_call | cdr3_nt | cdr3_aa
. | TRBD1 | TRBJ1-5 | TRBV10-2 | TGCGCCAGCCGAAAGGACAGGGGGCCTTCGTGGCCCCAGCATTTT | CASRKDRGPSWPQHF
. | . | TRBJ1-2 | TRBV11-2 | TGTGCCAGCAGCCTACCGGGACGGAACTATGGCTACACCTTC | CASSLPGRNYGYTF
. | TRBD1 | TRBJ1-6 | TRBV4-1 | TGCGCCAGCAGCCAAGATCGACAGGGTCTCTCACCCCTCCACTTT | CASSQDRQGLSPLHF
few | . | TRBJ2-2 | TRBV9 | TGTGCCAGCAGCGGGAGGACAGACGCGAACACCGGGGAGCTGTTTTTT | CASSGRTDANTGELFF
. | TRBD1 | TRBJ1-1 | TRBV7-2 | TGTGCCAGCAGCCCGGGACAGGGGGTTTCTATGAACACTGAAGCTTTCTTT | CASSPGQGVSMNTEAFF
many | TRBD1 | TRBJ1-2 | TRBV7-9 | TGTGCCAGCAGCTGGGATGACAGGGCGCAACACTATGGCTACACCTTC | CASSWDDRAQHYGYTF
. | TRBD2 | TRBJ2-5 | TRBV9 | TGTGCCAGCAGCGGACCGGGGGGAAAGCAAGAGACCCAGTACTTC | CASSGPGGKQETQYF
. | . | TRBJ1-5 | TRBV24-1 | TGTGCCACCAGTGCTAGAGGGACCCTCAATCAGCCCCAGCATTTT | CATSARGTLNQPQHF
. | TRBD1 | TRBJ1-1 | TRBV14 | TGTGCCAGCAGCCAAATATCAGGGGGAGGCACTGAAGCTTTCTTT | CASSQISGGGTEAFF
. | . | TRBJ1-6 | TRBV2 | TGTGCCATCTGGTGGGCTTCCTATAATTCACCCCTCCACTTT | CAIWWASYNSPLHF
. | TRBD1 | TRBJ2-2 | TRBV7-9 | TGTGCCAGCAGCGTACAGGGGGCGAACACCGGGGAGCTGTTTTTT | CASSVQGANTGELFF
. | . | TRBJ1-5 | TRBV4-2 | TGTGCCAGCAGCCAAGATCTGGGGGGCTCCCAGCCCCAGCATTTT | CASSQDLGGSQPQHF
. | . | TRBJ1-1 | TRBV29-1 | TGCAGTGCGGGGAAAGCCGATCACACTGAAGCTTTCTTT | CSAGKADHTEAFF
. | . | TRBJ2-5 | TRBV4-2 | TGTGCCAGCAGCCCGGACTTTCGGACCCAGTACTTC | CASSPDFRTQYF
few | . | TRBJ1-5 | TRBV6-6 | TGTGCCAGCAGTTACTACAGTGTCAATCAGCCCCAGCATTTT | CASSYYSVNQPQHF
. | . | TRBJ2-7 | TRBV29-1 | TGCAGTGCTAGAGATTCCCGGAGCTCCTACGAGCAGTACTTC | CSARDSRSSYEQYF
many | TRBD2 | TRBJ2-7 | TRBV20-1 | TGCAGTGCTACTCGGAGCCGGGGACTAGCGGCCGAGCAGTACTTC | CSATRSRGLAAEQYF
many | . | TRBJ2-2 | TRBV10-3 | TGTGCCATCCGGCCGGGGGACACCGGGGAGCTGTTTTTT | CAIRPGDTGELFF
. | TRBD1 | TRBJ1-4 | TRBV7-2 | TGTGCCAGCAGCTTGCGCTTTACCGGGACAGGGGCCACTAATGAAAAACTGTTTTTT | CASSLRFTGTGATNEKLFF
. | . | TRBJ1-1 | TRBV2 | TGTGTCAGCAGCTTGGGGAGGGGACTGAACACTGAAGCTTTCTTT | CVSSLGRGLNTEAFF
. | . | TRBJ2-5 | TRBV25-1 | TGTGCCAGCAGTCACGACTCTCGGGAGACCCAGTACTTC | CASSHDSRETQYF
few | . | TRBJ2-3 | TRBV25-1 | TGTGCCAGCGGGACCAGGGGGGTTAGCACAGATACGCAGTATTTT | CASGTRGVSTDTQYF
. | TRBD1 | TRBJ1-5 | TRBV7-9 | TGTGCCAGCAGCGCCAGGGGGGGAGGTAGCAATCAGCCCCAGCATTTT | CASSARGGGSNQPQHF
. | . | TRBJ2-2 | TRBV7-2 | TGTGCCAGCAGCTTAGTACAGTACACCGGGGAGCTGTTTTTT | CASSLVQYTGELFF
. | . | TRBJ2-2 | TRBV20-1 | TGCAGTGCTCCTTGGAGGGCCGGGGAGCTGTTTTTT | CSAPWRAGELFF
few | . | TRBJ1-1 | TRBV11-2 | TGTGCCAGCAGCCCTACTTTGGGGCGCTTGGGCACTGAAGCTTTCTTT | CASSPTLGRLGTEAFF
many | . | TRBJ1-1 | TRBV10-3 | TGTGCCATCAGGGATCCCGAGGCACTGAACACTGAAGCTTTCTTT | CAIRDPEALNTEAFF
. | . | TRBJ2-5 | TRBV7-2 | TGTGCCAGCAGCTTACAACCAGCAGAAGAGACCCAGTACTTC | CASSLQPAEETQYF
few | TRBD1 | TRBJ2-7 | TRBV2 | TGTGCCAGCAGAGGCTTGGACAGGGATGTGGGCGAGCAGTACTTC | CASRGLDRDVGEQYF
few | . | TRBJ1-1 | TRBV19 | TGTGCCAGTAGTACGCCGCCCGTAATGAACACTGAAGCTTTCTTT | CASSTPPVMNTEAFF
many | . | TRBJ2-7 | TRBV3-1 | TGTGCCAGCAGCCAGAGGAGCTCCTACGAGCAGTACTTC | CASSQRSSYEQYF
few | . | TRBJ2-2 | TRBV25-1 | TGTGCCAGCAGTTTCATTCCGGTCGGGGAGCTGTTTTTT | CASSFIPVGELFF
. | . | TRBJ1-4 | TRBV3-1 | TGTGCCAGCAGCCAAGATCTGGGGTCGTTGGCGGAAAAACTGTTTTTT | CASSQDLGSLAEKLFF
. | TRBD2 | TRBJ2-5 | TRBV20-1 | TGCAGTGCCCAACCCGGACTAGCGGGAATCCAAGAGACCCAGTACTTC | CSAQPGLAGIQETQYF
. | TRBD1 | TRBJ1-5 | TRBV7-2 | TGTGCCAGCAGCTTTGGGACAGGGACCGGGGGAGAGACCCAGCATTTT | CASSFGTGTGGETQHF
many | . | TRBJ1-5 | TRBV7-9 | TGTGCCAGCAGCTTTGGGGGGGATCAGCCCCAGCATTTT | CASSFGGDQPQHF
. | . | TRBJ1-2 | TRBV25-1 | TGTGCCAGCTGGAGCCAGAGGGGCGCCACCTTC | CASWSQRGATF
. | TRBD1 | TRBJ1-3 | TRBV7-9 | TGTGCCAGCAGCCCAAGGACAGGGGACACCATATATTTT | CASSPRTGDTIYF
. | . | TRBJ1-5 | TRBV6-6 | TGTGCCAGCAGATCAACCACCGACTGGCATCAGCCCCAGCATTTT | CASRSTTDWHQPQHF
. | TRBD1 | TRBJ1-6 | TRBV2 | TGTGCCAGCAGTTACAGGGGCGCCACGGGGGCCCTCCACTTT | CASSYRGATGALHF
many | TRBD1 | TRBJ1-2 | TRBV7-2 | TGTGCCAGCAGCTTAGGTGGGCGGGGACAGGGAAGAGGCTACACCTTC | CASSLGGRGQGRGYTF
. | TRBD1 | TRBJ1-4 | TRBV24-1 | TGTGCCACCAGTGACCCAGGGACAGGTGCTAATGAAAAACTGTTTTTT | CATSDPGTGANEKLFF
few | . | TRBJ1-3 | TRBV7-9 | TGTGCCAGCAGCCCCAAGGCCGGCGCCACGAGGGGAAACACCATATATTTT | CASSPKAGATRGNTIYF
. | . | TRBJ1-6 | TRBV7-8 | TGTGCCAGCAGCCAATGCGCCGGGAGCTATGTCCACTTT | CASSQCAGSYVHF
many | . | TRBJ1-6 | TRBV4-1 | TGCGCCAGCAGCCAAGAAAGGAGCTCCTATAATTCACCCCTCCACTTT | CASSQERSSYNSPLHF
many | . | TRBJ1-2 | TRBV7-8 | TGTGCCAGCAGCTTAGTGGGACCGGGGTATGGCTACACCTTC | CASSLVGPGYGYTF
many | . | TRBJ1-2 | TRBV19 | TGTGCCAGTAGTCCGTCTGGGAACTATGGCTACACCTTC | CASSPSGNYGYTF
many | . | TRBJ2-6 | TRBV10-2 | TGCGCCAGCAGTCAGGGATTCGACAACGTCCTGACTTTC | CASSQGFDNVLTF